These T cell receptor beta chains were read from a single sample in a study of T-cell reconstitution after alpha-beta-depleted transplantation in children. MiXCR, run by TCRdb on the PCR reads, gives a single entry per CDR3 protein. The table lists approximately 1,000,000 distinct CDR3 sequences, under 30% of them singletons. The sequencing here drew on PBMCs, mostly from graft donor cells, taken 360 days after TCRalphabeta/CD19-depleted stem cell transplant. These receptors all stem from a boy younger than two who had a stem cell transplant for SCID, so the T cells may come from the graft donor. Each CDR3 is given with its conserved first and last residue. A D gene is named only where the DNA matches it firmly. Clone size appears in some rows only: once, few, many, or a class for an expanded clone.

d_gene	v_gene	len	j_gene	abundance	CDR3aa	CDR3nt
TRBD1	TRBV24-1	15	TRBJ2-1	.	CATSLPGQGNNEQFF	TGTGCCACCAGCCTTCCGGGACAGGGTAACAATGAGCAGTTCTTC
.	TRBV6-1	13	TRBJ2-7	.	CASRRLMKYEQYF	TGTGCCAGCAGGCGCCTGATGAAGTACGAGCAGTACTTC
.	TRBV6-1	14	TRBJ2-2	.	CASRWGVPRGELFF	TGTGCCAGCAGGTGGGGCGTCCCGCGGGGGGAGCTGTTTTTT
.	TRBV5-6	11	TRBJ2-1	few	CASSLGTQQFF	TGTGCCAGCAGCTTAGGGACTCAGCAGTTCTTC
.	TRBV18	15	TRBJ2-3	.	CASSPGTVGTDTQYF	TGTGCCAGCTCACCGGGGACCGTGGGCACAGATACGCAGTATTTT
.	TRBV24-1	15	TRBJ2-3	few	CATSAPALGEDTQYF	TGTGCCACCAGTGCCCCCGCCCTCGGCGAAGATACGCAGTATTTT
.	TRBV6-1	13	TRBJ1-2	.	CASSLSSDYGYTF	TGTGCCAGCAGCTTGAGCAGCGACTATGGCTACACCTTC
TRBD2	TRBV12-3/TRBV12-4	15	TRBJ2-1	.	CASSFRASGHNEQFF	TGTGCCAGCAGTTTTAGGGCTAGCGGCCACAATGAGCAGTTCTTC
.	TRBV4-3	13	TRBJ2-5	few	CASSQDKGDTQYF	TGCGCCAGCAGCCAAGATAAGGGAGACACCCAGTACTTC
.	TRBV6-6	13	TRBJ1-1	few	CASSSGGITEAFF	TGTGCCAGCAGTTCCGGGGGAATCACTGAAGCTTTCTTT
TRBD2	TRBV11-2	17	TRBJ2-1	few	CASSLEGLAGSYNEQFF	TGTGCCAGCAGCTTAGAGGGACTAGCGGGGTCCTACAATGAGCAGTTCTTC
.	TRBV5-1	13	TRBJ2-5	.	CASSLEAGGLGNF	TGCGCCAGCAGCTTGGAGGCAGGGGGACTCGGGAACTTC
.	TRBV15	13	TRBJ1-6	.	CASQRQNNSPLHF	TGTGCCTCCCAGAGACAGAATAATTCACCCCTCCACTTT
TRBD2	TRBV12-3/TRBV12-4	15	TRBJ2-1	.	CAGSRLAGGPNEQFF	TGTGCCGGCAGTCGGCTAGCGGGGGGGCCTAATGAGCAGTTCTTC
TRBD2	TRBV29-1	16	TRBJ2-1	many	CSLGASGPSSYNEQFF	TGCAGCCTTGGGGCTAGCGGGCCGAGCTCCTACAATGAGCAGTTCTTC
.	TRBV7-2	11	TRBJ2-7	many	CASSLHYEQYF	TGTGCCAGCAGCCTACACTACGAGCAGTACTTC
.	TRBV7-2	16	TRBJ2-7	.	CASSLVWSTRRHEQYF	TGTGCCAGCAGCTTAGTTTGGTCAACACGTAGACACGAGCAGTACTTC
.	TRBV5-4	14	TRBJ1-3	few	CASSATPTGNTIYF	TGTGCCAGCAGCGCCACACCGACTGGAAACACCATATATTTT
.	TRBV12-3/TRBV12-4	14	TRBJ2-3	.	CASSFSASQDTQYF	TGTGCCAGCAGTTTTAGTGCTTCGCAAGATACGCAGTATTTT
.	TRBV12-3/TRBV12-4	17	TRBJ2-2	.	CASSLDSGHANTGELFF	TGTGCCAGCAGTTTAGACTCGGGGCACGCGAACACCGGGGAGCTGTTTTTT
.	TRBV9	14	TRBJ2-3	few	CASSERSFLDTQYF	TGTGCCAGCAGTGAAAGGAGTTTTCTGGATACGCAGTATTTT
.	TRBV12-3/TRBV12-4	12	TRBJ2-1	.	CARSWRGNEQFF	TGTGCCAGAAGTTGGCGAGGCAATGAGCAGTTCTTC
TRBD2	TRBV29-1	12	TRBJ2-5	.	CSVVAGWETQYF	TGCAGCGTGGTAGCGGGCTGGGAGACCCAGTACTTC
TRBD2	TRBV27	16	TRBJ2-1	few	CASSLLGGAPYNEQFF	TGTGCCAGCAGTTTACTCGGGGGGGCCCCCTACAATGAGCAGTTCTTC
TRBD2	TRBV4-3	20	TRBJ2-1	.	CASSQRRLAGGPFSDHEQFF	TGCGCCAGCAGCCAGAGACGTCTAGCGGGGGGGCCCTTCTCAGATCATGAGCAGTTCTTC
.	TRBV18	15	TRBJ2-7	few	CASSPPPDDMGEQYF	TGTGCCAGCTCACCACCACCAGATGATATGGGCGAGCAGTACTTC
.	TRBV6-5	12	TRBJ2-6	few	CASSKTGLSLSF	TGTGCCAGCAGTAAGACAGGTTTATCTCTGTCCTTC
.	TRBV29-1	12	TRBJ1-2	few	CSGTVTNYGYTF	TGCAGCGGGACAGTGACGAACTATGGCTACACCTTC
TRBD1	TRBV4-1	14	TRBJ2-1	.	CASSHRTGEGGQFF	TGCGCCAGCAGCCACCGGACAGGGGAAGGCGGGCAGTTCTTC
TRBD2	TRBV11-2	19	TRBJ2-3	few	CASSPPRLAGGPRSDTQYF	TGTGCCAGCAGCCCCCCGAGACTAGCGGGGGGCCCTCGATCAGATACGCAGTATTTT
.	TRBV15	16	TRBJ2-3	.	CATSRDSEGWTDTQYF	TGTGCCACCAGCAGAGATAGTGAGGGGTGGACAGATACGCAGTATTTT
TRBD1	TRBV5-1	15	TRBJ1-1	.	CASSMTGWEDTEAFF	TGCGCCAGCAGCATGACAGGGTGGGAGGACACTGAAGCTTTCTTT
TRBD2	TRBV5-1	15	TRBJ2-7	few	CASSSGTRTAYEQYF	TGCGCCAGCAGCTCTGGGACTAGAACAGCCTACGAGCAGTACTTC
TRBD1	TRBV20-1	15	TRBJ1-3	few	CSARDPGQGGNTIYF	TGCAGTGCTAGAGACCCGGGACAGGGCGGAAACACCATATATTTT
.	TRBV15	14	TRBJ2-3	.	CATSRRARADTQYF	TGTGCCACCAGCAGAAGGGCCCGCGCAGATACGCAGTATTTT
.	TRBV12-3/TRBV12-4	13	TRBJ2-1	few	CASTPGTWGEQFF	TGTGCCAGCACCCCCGGGACTTGGGGTGAGCAGTTCTTC
.	TRBV9	14	TRBJ2-7	.	CASSVGENTYEQYF	TGTGCCAGCAGCGTGGGCGAAAACACCTACGAGCAGTACTTC
.	TRBV9	16	TRBJ2-3	many	CASSFLMDLPTDTQYF	TGTGCCAGCAGCTTCCTGATGGACCTACCCACAGATACGCAGTATTTT
.	TRBV29-1	12	TRBJ1-4	once	CSVEPPGTEVFF	TGCAGCGTTGAGCCCCCCGGAACGGAGGTGTTTTTT
.	TRBV18	12	TRBJ2-3	few	CASSPGTLVQYF	TGTGCCAGCTCACCCGGGACACTCGTGCAGTATTTT
.	TRBV12-3/TRBV12-4	11	TRBJ1-3	few	CASTYGNTIYF	TGTGCCAGCACTTACGGAAACACCATATATTTT
TRBD1	TRBV7-9	14	TRBJ2-7	few	CASSAQGDSYEQYF	TGTGCCAGCAGCGCCCAGGGGGACTCCTACGAGCAGTACTTC
TRBD2	TRBV20-1	15	TRBJ2-7	few	CSAREPAGGSYEQYF	TGCAGTGCTAGAGAGCCAGCGGGGGGCTCCTACGAGCAGTACTTC